This is a list of T cell receptor beta chains from one sample in a study of cytomegalovirus exposure and HLA in healthy donors. The repertoire was sequenced with immunoSEQ multiplex PCR; TCRdb's copy has only in-frame clones and lacks some. The sample lists about 140,000 clones, roughly two thirds occurring once. The sample consisted of PBMCs. The receptors derive from a male donor in good health and CMV-seronegative. CDR3s leave out the opening cysteine and the closing phenylalanine or tryptophan. The order of the fields is V gene, J gene, CDR3 protein.

TRBV7-9,TRBJ2-1,ASSTGGRRGSNEQF
TRBV4-3,TRBJ2-1,ASSQAGAGLALGHEQF
TRBV5-1,TRBJ2-5,ASTSGGQGRQETQY
TRBV6-1,TRBJ2-4,ASSEGTIQY
TRBV6-5,TRBJ2-3,ASSHLSGSTDTQY
TRBV5-4,TRBJ2-7,ASSPGQVRTYEQY
TRBV7-6,TRBJ1-6,ASRNRESPLH
TRBV18,TRBJ2-3,ASSPTGNTDTQY
TRBV19,TRBJ2-3,ASSSTGPPDTQY
TRBV29-1,TRBJ1-4,SAGGGNNEKLF
TRBV4-1,TRBJ2-5,ASSLPSGETQY
TRBV9,TRBJ2-7,ASSVNGGSSYEQY
TRBV2,TRBJ2-5,ASSWTGSGTAQY
TRBV4-1,TRBJ1-5,ASSQPAFKTGGPQH
TRBV9,TRBJ1-2,ASSVERGQGFFGYT
TRBV4-1,TRBJ2-5,ASSQERTSGGRLETQY
TRBV18,TRBJ2-3,ASSPAGGIDTQY
TRBV7-9,TRBJ2-7,ASLGTGDPYEQY
TRBV5-1,TRBJ2-3,ASSFGAGDTDTQY
TRBV21-1,TRBJ1-6,ASGQKNSPLH
TRBV10-3,TRBJ2-2,AIRNRDRDTGELF
TRBV7-3,TRBJ2-5,ASSLTGAPETQY
TRBV6-5,TRBJ1-1,ASSYRRGYTEAF
TRBV10-1,TRBJ2-2,ASSENRGPNTGELF
TRBV18,TRBJ1-2,ASSPPATRENYP
TRBV29-1,TRBJ1-5,SAQGVGNQPQH